Presented here are 10 T cell receptor beta chains from one specimen sequenced in a study of neoadjuvant nivolumab and ipilimumab in lung cancer. TCRdb's copy holds only in-frame clones and misses some; the assay was immunoSEQ multiplex PCR. The sample contains fewer than 30,000 clones, roughly three quarters of which appear only once. The sequences come from tumor tissue, collected after neoadjuvant nivolumab, alone or with ipilimumab, at or shortly before surgery. These receptors were obtained from an adult with non-small cell lung cancer.

CDR3 sequence (DNA): TGCGCCAGCAGCGGCGGACTAGCGGGGGGAGAGACCCAGTACTTC. It encodes CASSGGLAGGETQYF. The chain employs TRBV5-1 and TRBJ2-5; 14 bases fit TRBD2. The germline V gene has CDR1 SGHRS and CDR2 YFSETQ. Germline trimming cut 4 bases from V and 4 bases from J; bases unmatched to any gene: 3. The CDR3 loop spans 15 amino acids.

The J gene is TRBJ2-6, the V gene TRBV30, with 7 bases aligning to TRBD1. Trimming removed 3 bases from V and 0 bases from J; junction bases left unmatched: 5. This CDR3 comprises 16 residues. CDR1 is GTSNPN, CDR2 SVGIG, per germline (reference sequence). The CDR3 is CAWRRGPSSGANVLTF. In DNA, the CDR3 is TGTGCCTGGAGGAGGGGGCCCAGCTCTGGGGCCAACGTCCTGACTTTC.

The V call is TRBV7-9, the J call TRBJ2-3; D not certain. CDR3 length: 16 residues. Trimming left V 5 bases short and J 0 bases short, with 15 bases between. Germline lookup yields CDR1 SEHNR and CDR2 FQNEAQ (reference sequence). CDR3 amino acids: CASSPKARASTDTQYF. CDR3 coding DNA: TGTGCCAGCAGCCCCAAAGCCCGGGCGAGCACAGATACGCAGTATTTT.

This chain joins TRBV11-2 and TRBJ1-1; no firm D call. Germline assignment: CDR1 SGHAT and CDR2 FQNNGV. Trimming took off 0 bases at V and 0 bases at J, with 8 bases between the two ends. The CDR3 totals 15 residues. CDR3 loop: CASSLDPDMNTEAFF. The CDR3 DNA reads as TGTGCCAGCAGCTTAGATCCAGACATGAACACTGAAGCTTTCTTT.

This clone appeared once. The V call is TRBV10-3, the J call TRBJ1-1; D is unresolved. Trimming took 10 bases from V and 7 from J, leaving 16 bases between them. Germline-derived CDR1 and CDR2 are ENHRY and SYGVKD. The CDR3 runs to 12 residues. The CDR3 protein is CATWNSGNEAFF. The CDR3 DNA reads TGTGCCACCTGGAACTCGGGAAATGAAGCTTTCTTT.

V gene TRBV6-5 combines with J gene TRBJ1-6, with TRBD1 as a possible D gene (5 bases). V was trimmed by 10 bases and J by 8 bases, leaving 15 bases between them. The CDR3 runs 13 residues. CDR1 and CDR2 from the germline V gene are MNHEY and SVGAGI. The CDR3 bases are TGTGCCACCAAGCGGGGCTTGGATTCACCCCTCCACTTT. Its translation is CATKRGLDSPLHF.

This clone was counted between two and nine times. This chain links TRBV25-1 with TRBJ1-1; possible D gene TRBD1, 5 bases. Trimming removed 2 bases at V and 10 bases at J, with 8 bases between. The CDR3 totals 11 residues. Germline V gene lookup returns CDR1 MGHDK and CDR2 SYGVNS. CDR3 in amino acids: CASSEGGGAFF. CDR3 nucleotide sequence: TGTGCCAGCAGTGAAGGGGGAGGAGCTTTCTTT.

The J gene is TRBJ2-1, the V gene TRBV30; the D is unclear. The V gene's germline CDR1 is GTSNPN and CDR2 SVGIG (reference sequence). V was cut by 2 bases and J by 2 bases, with 13 bases left in between. The CDR3 runs to 15 residues. CDR3 bases: TGTGCCTGGAGTCCCCCTGGGTTCCCCTACAATGAGCAGTTCTTC. As protein: CAWSPPGFPYNEQFF.

The genes are TRBV6-5 and TRBJ1-2, with 9 bases matching TRBD1. After removal of 6 bases from V and 7 bases from J, the junction contained 3 bases not matched to a gene. Germline V gene data show CDR1 as MNHEY and CDR2 as SVGAGI. This CDR3 contains 12 residues. The CDR3 DNA reads as TGTGCCAGCAGCCGGACAGGGGTTGGCTACACCTTC. This gives the protein CASSRTGVGYTF.

CDR3 protein: CATSRGRGQWVDIQYF. CDR3 nucleotides: TGTGCCACCAGCAGAGGGAGAGGCCAGTGGGTCGACATTCAGTACTTC. The J gene is TRBJ2-4, the V gene TRBV15; D uncertain. Germline V gene data show CDR1 as LNHNV and CDR2 as YYDKDF (reference sequence). The CDR3 loop spans 16 amino acids. Trimming left V 1 base short and J 8 bases short, with 18 bases between.